Presented here are 9 T cell receptor beta chains from one specimen sequenced in a study of blood T cells in healthy people across ages. Primed by a sample-barcoded 5' primer and a J-beta primer mix, a second PCR proceeded for roughly 7 to 11 cycles. A single record per CDR3 protein comes from TCRdb applying MiXCR to the 5' RACE reads. This sample carries around 1,000,000 distinct CDR3 sequences, 25% of them seen once, and the ten largest clones take about 0.8%. A further study also used this sample, focusing on T cells of mothers and their children.

Specimen: blood. These receptors all come from a girl aged 2-10 years in good health.

The V call is TRBV15, the J call TRBJ2-2; D not certain. CDR1 is LNHNV and CDR2 is YYDKDF in the germline V gene (reference sequence). The CDR3 has 13 amino acids. V lost 3 bases and J 2 bases, leaving 4 bases between the germline ends. The CDR3 sequence: CATSRDNTGELFF. CDR3 bases: TGTGCCACCAGCAGGGACAACACCGGGGAGCTGTTTTTT.

In its sample, this clonotype was seen a few times. The chain employs TRBV29-1 and TRBJ2-2; D remains unclear. The V end lost 4 bases, the J end lost 8 bases, and 11 bases lay between the germline ends. Germline V CDR1 and CDR2: SQVTM, ANQGSEA. The CDR3 is 12 amino acids. CDR3 nucleotides: TGCAGCGTTGTTGTGGGTAGGGGGGAGCTGTTTTTT. Its protein is CSVVVGRGELFF.

The V and J genes are TRBV7-2 and TRBJ2-3, with D unclear. V was clipped by 2 bases and J by 3 bases, with 15 bases between them. The CDR3 is 16 amino acids. Germline V CDR1 and CDR2: SGHTA, FQGNSA. Written as DNA, the CDR3 is TGTGCCAGCAGCTTAATTAACGAAATAAGGACAGATACGCAGTATTTT. Its translation: CASSLINEIRTDTQYF. Using reference TRBV7-2 and TRBJ2-3 for the parts outside the CDR3, the full variable domain is GAGVSQSPSNKVTEKGKDVELRCDPISGHTALYWYRQSLGQGLEFLIYFQGNSAPDKSGLPSDRFSAERTGGSVSTLTIQRTQQEDSAVYLCASSLINEIRTDTQYFGPGTRLTVL.

The rearrangement joins TRBV12-3 or TRBV12-4 to TRBJ2-5; D perhaps matches TRBD1 (7 bases). V was shortened by 3 bases and J by 2 bases, with 13 bases between the two germline ends. The CDR3 is 15 amino acids. The CDR3 sequence is CASSFFRGAQETQYF. Written as DNA, the CDR3 is TGTGCCAGCAGTTTCTTCAGGGGGGCACAAGAGACCCAGTACTTC.

The V call is TRBV9, the J call TRBJ2-2; TRBD2 agrees at 10 bases. This CDR3 has 16 residues. Per the germline V gene, CDR1 is SGDLS and CDR2 is YYNGEE. Trimming at V came to 4 bases and at J to 7 bases, leaving 10 bases not matched to a gene. As DNA, the CDR3 is TGTGCCAGCAGCCTTAAAAGCGGGGGGGCCGGCGGGGAGCTGTTTTTT. It translates to CASSLKSGGAGGELFF.

The chain uses TRBV3-1 and TRBJ2-1, with D possibly TRBD1 on 6 matching bases. Trimming stripped 1 base from V and 3 bases from J, with 10 bases between. This CDR3 spans 15 amino acids. In germline, CDR1 is LGHDT, CDR2 YNNKEL (reference sequence). The CDR3 spells CASSQAIRGYNEQFF. In DNA form, the CDR3 reads TGTGCCAGCAGCCAAGCAATCAGGGGCTACAATGAGCAGTTCTTC.

The genes are TRBV20-1 and TRBJ1-2, with TRBD1 matching over 7 bases. Per germline, CDR1 DFQATT and CDR2 SNEGSKA (reference sequence). The CDR3 sequence is 16 residues long. J lost 0 bases, V lost 3 bases, and 10 bases had no gene match. CDR3 nucleotides: TGCAGTGCTAGCAACAGGGGCGGCCTAGCTAACTATGGCTACACCTTC. Its translation is CSASNRGGLANYGYTF.

The sample holds a few counts of this clonotype. This rearrangement joins TRBV6-5 to TRBJ2-2; D perhaps matches TRBD2 (6 bases). Trimming cost V 7 bases and J 4 bases, with 13 bases left between them. The CDR3 has 14 residues. CDR1 MNHEY and CDR2 SVGAGI come from the germline V gene. CDR3 residues: CASIGGALTGELFF. CDR3 bases: TGTGCCAGCATAGGAGGGGCGCTCACCGGGGAGCTGTTTTTT.

This clonotype came up a few times. V gene TRBV5-1 combines with J gene TRBJ2-5; no definite D call. Gene TRBJ2-1 matches the end of the DNA better, so the J call may be wrong. Germline CDR1 is SGHRS and CDR2 is YFSETQ. The CDR3 sequence is 14 residues long. CDR3 DNA sequence: TGCGCCAGCAGCCCCCTAAGGGAAGGGAATGAGCAGTTCTTC. This sequence encodes CASSPLREGNEQFF.